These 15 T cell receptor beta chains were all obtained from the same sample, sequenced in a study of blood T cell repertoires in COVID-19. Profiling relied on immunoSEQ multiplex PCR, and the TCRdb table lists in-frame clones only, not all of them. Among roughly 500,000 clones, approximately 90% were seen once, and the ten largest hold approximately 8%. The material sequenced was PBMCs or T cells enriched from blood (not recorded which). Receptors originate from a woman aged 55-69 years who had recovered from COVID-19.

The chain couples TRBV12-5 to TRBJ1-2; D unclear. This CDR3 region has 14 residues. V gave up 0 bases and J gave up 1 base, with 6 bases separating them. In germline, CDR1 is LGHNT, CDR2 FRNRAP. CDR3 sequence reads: CASGLVNSNYGYTF. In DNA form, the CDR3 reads TGTGCTAGTGGTTTGGTTAACAGTAACTATGGCTACACCTTC.

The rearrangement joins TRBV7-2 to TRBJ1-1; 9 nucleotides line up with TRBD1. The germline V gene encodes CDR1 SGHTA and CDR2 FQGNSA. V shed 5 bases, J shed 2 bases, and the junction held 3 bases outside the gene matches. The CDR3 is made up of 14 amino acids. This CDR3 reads CASSLQGANTEAFF. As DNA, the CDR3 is TGTGCCAGCAGCCTACAGGGGGCCAACACTGAAGCTTTCTTT.

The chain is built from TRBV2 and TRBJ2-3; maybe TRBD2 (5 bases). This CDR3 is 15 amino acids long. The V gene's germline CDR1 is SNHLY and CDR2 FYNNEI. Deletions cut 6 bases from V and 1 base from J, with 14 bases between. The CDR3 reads CASRDLGVGTDTQYF. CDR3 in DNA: TGTGCCAGCAGAGACCTCGGGGTAGGCACAGATACGCAGTATTTT.

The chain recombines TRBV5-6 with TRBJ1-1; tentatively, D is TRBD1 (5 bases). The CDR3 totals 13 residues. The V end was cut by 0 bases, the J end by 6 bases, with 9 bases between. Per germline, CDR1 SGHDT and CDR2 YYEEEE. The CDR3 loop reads CASSLGWGSEAFF. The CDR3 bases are TGTGCCAGCAGCTTGGGATGGGGCTCTGAAGCTTTCTTT. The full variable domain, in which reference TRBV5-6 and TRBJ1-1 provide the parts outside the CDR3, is DAGVTQSPTHLIKTRGQQVTLRCSPKSGHDTVSWYQQALGQGPQFIFQYYEEEERQRGNFPDRFSGHQFPNYSSELNVNALLLGDSALYLCASSLGWGSEAFFGQGTRLTVV.

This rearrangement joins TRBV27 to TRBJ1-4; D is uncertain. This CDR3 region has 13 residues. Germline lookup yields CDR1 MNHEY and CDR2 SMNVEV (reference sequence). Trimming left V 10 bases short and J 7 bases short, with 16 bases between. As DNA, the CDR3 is TGTGCCACCCGGCCTCGGGTGGGTGAAAAACTGTTTTTT. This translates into CATRPRVGEKLFF.

The CDR3 spells CASRAGNTEAFF. The DNA of the CDR3 is TGTGCCAGCAGGGCGGGGAACACTGAAGCTTTCTTT. This sequence joins TRBV6-5 and TRBJ1-1; D is ambiguous. There are 12 residues in the CDR3. Germline CDR1 and CDR2: MNHEY and SVGAGI. The V and J ends lost 6 bases and 1 base respectively, with 6 bases between them.

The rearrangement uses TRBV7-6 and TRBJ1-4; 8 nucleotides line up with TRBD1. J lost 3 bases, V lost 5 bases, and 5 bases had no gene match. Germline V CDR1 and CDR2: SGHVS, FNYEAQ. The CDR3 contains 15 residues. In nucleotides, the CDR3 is TGTGCCAGCAGCCCCTGGACAGGGCCTAATGAAAAACTGTTTTTT. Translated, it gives CASSPWTGPNEKLFF.

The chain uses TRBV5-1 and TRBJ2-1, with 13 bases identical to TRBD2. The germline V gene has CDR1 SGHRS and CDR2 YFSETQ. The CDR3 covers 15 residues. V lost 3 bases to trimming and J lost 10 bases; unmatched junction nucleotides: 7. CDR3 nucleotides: TGCGCCAGCAGCTCGACTAGCGGGGGGTATCGGGAGCAGTTCTTC. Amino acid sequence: CASSSTSGGYREQFF.

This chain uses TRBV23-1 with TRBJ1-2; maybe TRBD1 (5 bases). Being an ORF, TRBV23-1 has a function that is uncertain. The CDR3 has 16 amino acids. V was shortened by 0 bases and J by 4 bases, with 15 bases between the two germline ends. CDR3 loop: CASSQSGAGLFYGYTF. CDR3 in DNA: TGCGCCAGCAGTCAATCAGGGGCAGGGTTGTTCTATGGCTACACCTTC.

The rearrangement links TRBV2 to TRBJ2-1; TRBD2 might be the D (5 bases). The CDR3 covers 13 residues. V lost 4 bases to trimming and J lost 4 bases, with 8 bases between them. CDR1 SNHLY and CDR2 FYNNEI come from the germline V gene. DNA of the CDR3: TGTGCCAGCAGTGCCGGGAAATACAATGAGCAGTTCTTC. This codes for CASSAGKYNEQFF.

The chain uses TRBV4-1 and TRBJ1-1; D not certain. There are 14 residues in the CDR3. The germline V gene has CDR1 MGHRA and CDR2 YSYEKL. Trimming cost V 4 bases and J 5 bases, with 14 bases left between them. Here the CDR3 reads CASSLPGIWTEAFF. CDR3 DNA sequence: TGCGCCAGCAGCCTTCCGGGGATTTGGACTGAAGCTTTCTTT.

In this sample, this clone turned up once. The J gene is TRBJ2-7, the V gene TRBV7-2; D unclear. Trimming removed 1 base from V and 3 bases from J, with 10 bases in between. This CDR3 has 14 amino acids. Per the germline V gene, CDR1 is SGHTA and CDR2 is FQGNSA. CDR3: CASSLDSNSYEQYV. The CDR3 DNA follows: TGTGCCAGCAGCTTAGATTCAAACAGCTACGAGCAGTACGTC.

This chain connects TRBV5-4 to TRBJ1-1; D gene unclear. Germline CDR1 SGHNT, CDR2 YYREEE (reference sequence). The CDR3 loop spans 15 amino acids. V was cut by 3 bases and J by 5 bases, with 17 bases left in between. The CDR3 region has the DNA TGTGCCAGCAGCTCCCTGATGTCCGGGGTGACTGAAGCTTTCTTT. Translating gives CASSSLMSGVTEAFF. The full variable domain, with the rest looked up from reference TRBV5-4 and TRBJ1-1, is ETGVTQSPTHLIKTRGQQVTLRCSSQSGHNTVSWYQQALGQGPQFIFQYYREEENGRGNFPPRFSGLQFPNYSSELNVNALELDDSALYLCASSSLMSGVTEAFFGQGTRLTVV.

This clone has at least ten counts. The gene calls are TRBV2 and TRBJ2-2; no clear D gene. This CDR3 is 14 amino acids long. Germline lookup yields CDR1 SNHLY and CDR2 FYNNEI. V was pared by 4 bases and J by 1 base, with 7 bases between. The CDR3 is CASSGQKNTGELFF. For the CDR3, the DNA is TGTGCCAGCAGTGGTCAGAAGAACACCGGGGAGCTGTTTTTT.

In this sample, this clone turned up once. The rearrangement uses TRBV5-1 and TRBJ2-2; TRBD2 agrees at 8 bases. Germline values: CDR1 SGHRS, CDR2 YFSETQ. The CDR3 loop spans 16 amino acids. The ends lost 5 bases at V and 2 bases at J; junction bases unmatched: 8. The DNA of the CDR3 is TGCGCCAGCAGGGCCACTAGCGGCAGCAACACCGGGGAGCTGTTTTTT. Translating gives CASRATSGSNTGELFF.